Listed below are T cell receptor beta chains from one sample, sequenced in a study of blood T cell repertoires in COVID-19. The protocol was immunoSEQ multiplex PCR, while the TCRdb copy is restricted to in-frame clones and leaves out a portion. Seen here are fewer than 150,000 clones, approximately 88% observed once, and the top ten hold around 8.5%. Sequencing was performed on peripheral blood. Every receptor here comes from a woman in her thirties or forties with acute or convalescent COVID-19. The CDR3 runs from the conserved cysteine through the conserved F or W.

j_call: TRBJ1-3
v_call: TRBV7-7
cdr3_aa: CASSSSAGAGNTIYF

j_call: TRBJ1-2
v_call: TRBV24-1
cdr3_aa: CATSDPGFGYTF

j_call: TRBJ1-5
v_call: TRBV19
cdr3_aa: CASSHQRQPQHF

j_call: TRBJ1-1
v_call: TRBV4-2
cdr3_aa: CASSQEDGRGATEAFF

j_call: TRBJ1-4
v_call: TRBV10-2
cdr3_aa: CASRSPEKLFF

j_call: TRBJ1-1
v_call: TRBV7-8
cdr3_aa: CASRTGTGGFQNTEAFF

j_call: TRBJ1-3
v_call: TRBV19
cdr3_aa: CASGTQRTGGAGNTIYF

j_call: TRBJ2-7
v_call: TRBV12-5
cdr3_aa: CASGLGGGLASEQYF

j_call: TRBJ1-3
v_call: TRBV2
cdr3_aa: CASSGGTGSGNTIYF

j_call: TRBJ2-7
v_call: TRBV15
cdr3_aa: CATSRVGQTNEQYF

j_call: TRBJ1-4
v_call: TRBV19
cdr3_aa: CASSGGTATNEKLFF

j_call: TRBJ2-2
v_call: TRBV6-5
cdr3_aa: CASSPGIGSGELFF

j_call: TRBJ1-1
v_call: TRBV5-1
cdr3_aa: CASSLGGSSNTEAFF

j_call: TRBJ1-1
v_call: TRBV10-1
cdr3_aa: CASSLQGNTEAFF

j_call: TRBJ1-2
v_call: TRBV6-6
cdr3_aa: CASRPPTVLNYGYTF

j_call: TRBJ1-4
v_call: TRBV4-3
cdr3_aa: CASSQDLSSNEKLFF

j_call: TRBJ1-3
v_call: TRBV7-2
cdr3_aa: CASSLGGREGNTIYF

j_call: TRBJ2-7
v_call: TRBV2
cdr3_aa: CASNGRTGSYEQYF

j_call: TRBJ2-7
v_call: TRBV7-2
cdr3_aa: CASGQGYEQYF

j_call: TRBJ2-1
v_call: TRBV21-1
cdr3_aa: CASSNPGQVSYNEQFF

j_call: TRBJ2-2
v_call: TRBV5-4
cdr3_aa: CASSPAAKNTGELFF

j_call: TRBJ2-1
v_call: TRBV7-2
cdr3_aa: CASSLGLAGAGEQFF

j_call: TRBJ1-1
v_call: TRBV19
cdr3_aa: CASSSGTGFEKAEAFF

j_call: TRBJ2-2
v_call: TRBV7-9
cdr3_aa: CASSRTGSGELFF